A single count supports the clone carrying this TCR beta chain. Trimming left V 4 bases short and J 9 bases short, with 13 bases between. The CDR3 loop spans 12 amino acids. CDR1 and CDR2 from the germline V gene are SGHRS and YFSETQ. Here immunoSEQ multiplex PCR was the method, and the copy in TCRdb shows in-frame clones only, minus some. Of tens of thousands of clones in the sample, approximately 80% were seen once. The data were taken from a study of blood T cell repertoires in COVID-19. Study background: Acute-phase and convalescent COVID-19 samples originated in the United States, Italy and Spain. From T cells, B-cell-depleted T cells, or PBMCs came the material, which was cDNA or gDNA.

The sequencing input was peripheral blood. J is TRBJ1-1 and V is TRBV5-1; no reliable D call. The origin of this receptor is a human donor with acute or convalescent COVID-19. The donor label of this sample is uncertain. The CDR3 DNA follows: TGCGCCAGCAGCCCTGAGCGGGGAAAAGCTTTCTTT. It translates to CASSPERGKAFF.